The 20 T cell receptor beta chains listed next were all sequenced from one sample in a study of OX40 agonist ivuxolimab in advanced cancers. The protocol was immunoSEQ multiplex PCR, while the TCRdb copy is restricted to in-frame clones and leaves out a portion. There are roughly 41,000 clones in the sample; over 75% occur only once, and roughly 50% lies in the top ten. The sample consisted of CD4+ or CD8+ T cells sorted from blood, taken in a trial of the OX40 agonist ivuxolimab. The receptors shown here come from an adult with an advanced solid tumor such as melanoma, head and neck, liver or kidney cancer.

The chain links TRBV2 to TRBJ1-1; maybe TRBD1 (6 bases). This CDR3 region has 12 residues. V dropped 9 bases and J dropped 3 bases, with 11 bases sitting between them. Germline CDR1 SNHLY, CDR2 FYNNEI. DNA of the CDR3: TGTGCCAGTTCGAAGGGGGACACTGAAGCTTTCTTT. Amino acids: CASSKGDTEAFF.

J is TRBJ2-1 and V is TRBV6-1, with a possible D match to TRBD2 (6 bases). Looked up from germline, CDR1 is MNHNS and CDR2 is SASEGT. The V gene lost 3 bases and the J gene lost 0 bases, with 12 bases spanning the gap. The CDR3 loop spans 16 amino acids. Here the CDR3 DNA reads TGTGCCAGCAGTGATCTAATCGGGGGCTCCTACAATGAGCAGTTCTTC. This gives the protein CASSDLIGGSYNEQFF.

This chain links TRBV7-2 with TRBJ2-6; D call uncertain. V dropped 0 bases and J dropped 2 bases, with 5 bases sitting between them. This CDR3 has 15 residues. Germline V CDR1 and CDR2: SGHTA, FQGNSA. In DNA form, the CDR3 reads TGTGCCAGCAGCTTAGCAGGAACTGGGGCCAACGTCCTGACTTTC. This sequence encodes CASSLAGTGANVLTF. The entire variable domain, with the rest obtained from reference TRBV7-2 and TRBJ2-6, is as follows: GAGVSQSPSNKVTEKGKDVELRCDPISGHTALYWYRQSLGQGLEFLIYFQGNSAPDKSGLPSDRFSAERTGGSVSTLTIQRTQQEDSAVYLCASSLAGTGANVLTFGAGSRLTVL.

This chain connects TRBV9 to TRBJ2-1; 7 bases align to TRBD2. Looked up from germline, CDR1 is SGDLS and CDR2 is YYNGEE. V lost 3 bases to trimming and J lost 2 bases; unmatched junction nucleotides: 5. CDR3 length: 15 amino acids. The DNA of the CDR3 is TGTGCCAGCAGCGCCCGGGACTACCCCTACAATGAGCAGTTCTTC. Translation gives CASSARDYPYNEQFF.

The J gene is TRBJ2-5, the V gene TRBV6-6; 12 bases match TRBD1. V lost 2 bases and J lost 4; bases outside the gene matches: 5. Germline V gene data show CDR1 as MNHNY and CDR2 as SVGAGI (reference sequence). This CDR3 is 16 amino acids long. The CDR3 DNA reads as TGTGCCAGCAGTTACCTCGGGACAGGGGGCGGAGAGACCCAGTACTTC. This translates into CASSYLGTGGGETQYF.

The chain recombines TRBV5-8 with TRBJ2-7; D call uncertain. The V gene's germline CDR1 is SGHTS and CDR2 YDEGEE. V was cut by 0 bases and J by 1 base, with 5 bases left in between. This CDR3 has 13 amino acids. CDR3 loop: CASSLDGSYEQYF. In DNA form, the CDR3 reads TGTGCCAGCAGCTTGGACGGATCCTACGAGCAGTACTTC.

The rearrangement links TRBV5-1 to TRBJ2-2; 9 bases line up with TRBD2. This CDR3 is built from 15 residues. Germline V gene sequence: CDR1 SGHRS, CDR2 YFSETQ. Trimming cost V 4 bases and J 5 bases; bases outside gene matches: 6. The DNA of the CDR3 is TGCGCCAGCAGCCTAGTAGCGGGAGAAACCGGGGAGCTGTTTTTT. Encoded protein: CASSLVAGETGELFF.

This clone came up once. The V call is TRBV4-1, the J call TRBJ2-7; D is perhaps TRBD1 (6 bases). From germline, CDR1 is MGHRA and CDR2 YSYEKL. Trimming pared 4 bases from V and 2 bases from J, leaving 15 bases between. The CDR3 is 15 amino acids. The DNA for the CDR3 is TGCGCCAGCAGCCGAACGCCAGGGGATCCCTACGAGCAGTACTTC. Translated: CASSRTPGDPYEQYF.

The chain's CDR3 is CASSPGPERGYTF. CDR3 in DNA: TGTGCCAGCAGCCCGGGACCGGAACGCGGATACACCTTC. The rearrangement links TRBV28 to TRBJ1-2, with D tentatively TRBD1 (5 bases). V lost 6 bases, J lost 11 bases, and 19 bases lay in between. CDR3 length: 13 amino acids. Germline V gene lookup returns CDR1 MDHEN and CDR2 SYDVKM.

The chain carries TRBV30 and TRBJ1-6; 9 bases match TRBD1. V shed 5 bases, J shed 7 bases, and the junction held 9 bases outside the gene matches. CDR3 length equals 15 residues. CDR1 GTSNPN and CDR2 SVGIG come from the germline V gene (reference sequence). CDR3 amino acids: CAWASGTGINSPLHF. The CDR3 DNA is TGTGCCTGGGCTTCCGGGACAGGGATAAATTCACCCCTCCACTTT.

V and J are TRBV30 and TRBJ1-2; D is possibly TRBD1 (6 bases). Germline V gene data show CDR1 as GTSNPN and CDR2 as SVGIG (reference sequence). This CDR3 is 17 amino acids long. Trimming shortened V by 3 bases and J by 1 base, and 21 bases separated the two germline ends. The DNA for the CDR3 is TGTGCCTGGAGGGGATGGCCAGGGGACGGCCTTAACTATGGCTACACCTTC. It specifies CAWRGWPGDGLNYGYTF.

There are a few counts of this clone. This chain uses TRBV9 with TRBJ1-1, with D maybe TRBD1 (6 bases). The CDR3 has 14 residues. Germline loops: CDR1 SGDLS, CDR2 YYNGEE. The V gene lost 3 bases and the J gene lost 3 bases, with 12 bases spanning the gap. The CDR3 sequence: CASSAETGYTEAFF. The CDR3 region has the DNA TGTGCCAGCAGCGCAGAAACAGGGTACACTGAAGCTTTCTTT.

V and J are TRBV6-5 and TRBJ2-7; the match to TRBD2 covers 7 bases. Per germline, CDR1 MNHEY and CDR2 SVGAGI. Trimming at V came to 7 bases and at J to 6 bases, leaving 9 bases not matched to a gene. CDR3 length: 13 residues. CDR3 region: CASMRAGVSEQYF. The CDR3 bases are TGTGCCAGCATGCGGGCGGGAGTTTCCGAGCAGTACTTC.

This chain uses TRBV7-9 with TRBJ1-1; tentative D call: TRBD1 (5 bases). The CDR3 covers 15 residues. V shed 1 base and J shed 5 bases, with 14 bases lying between them. Germline V gene data show CDR1 as SEHNR and CDR2 as FQNEAQ (reference sequence). The CDR3 coding sequence is TGTGCCAGCAGCTTAGGCGGGGGTTGGGGTACTGAAGCTTTCTTT. It translates to CASSLGGGWGTEAFF.

The chain combines TRBV6-5 with TRBJ2-7; D is unresolved. Deletions cut 6 bases from V and 3 bases from J, with 6 bases between. This CDR3 spans 11 amino acids. Germline values: CDR1 MNHEY, CDR2 SVGAGI. CDR3 sequence: CASRTYYEQYF. CDR3 nucleotide sequence: TGTGCCAGCAGGACTTACTACGAGCAGTACTTC.

This chain links TRBV19 with TRBJ1-5; D might be TRBD1 (6 bases). The V end lost 3 bases, the J end lost 3 bases, and 12 bases lay between the germline ends. CDR3 length: 15 residues. Germline V gene data show CDR1 as LNHDA and CDR2 as SQIVND (reference sequence). The CDR3: CASSILRDNNQPQHF. The CDR3 bases are TGTGCCAGTAGTATCCTCCGGGACAACAATCAGCCCCAGCATTTT.

The chain combines TRBV4-1 with TRBJ2-1; 7 nucleotides agree with TRBD2. CDR1 MGHRA and CDR2 YSYEKL come from the germline V gene. Trimming took 4 bases from V and 2 from J; bases not matched to a gene: 11. This CDR3 has 17 amino acids. CDR3 coding DNA: TGCGCCAGCAGCCGCCCATCGGCGGGGGAGACCTACAATGAGCAGTTCTTC. This encodes CASSRPSAGETYNEQFF.

The chain combines TRBV6-5 with TRBJ1-2; D perhaps matches TRBD1 (6 bases). Germline CDR1 is MNHEY and CDR2 is SVGAGI. Trimming shortened V by 5 bases and J by 5 bases, and 12 bases separated the two germline ends. The CDR3 has 13 amino acids. CDR3 nucleotides: TGTGCCAGCAGTAAAGTAGGGGGTTATGGCTACACCTTC. Its translation is CASSKVGGYGYTF.

CDR3 DNA: TGTGCCAGCAGCGTAGAGGTTAGTGGCGATACGCAGTATTTT. This sequence encodes CASSVEVSGDTQYF. The rearrangement links TRBV9 to TRBJ2-3; D gene ambiguous. Trimming took off 0 bases at V and 6 bases at J, with 11 bases between the two ends. CDR1 and CDR2 from the germline V gene are SGDLS and YYNGEE. This CDR3 comprises 14 residues.

The CDR3 DNA reads as TGTGCCAGCAGCGGGGGCGGGGAGGACTACGAGCAGTACTTC. It codes for CASSGGGEDYEQYF. This chain joins TRBV11-3 and TRBJ2-7, with D possibly being TRBD1 or TRBD2 (6 bases each). The CDR3 sequence is 14 residues long. V was trimmed by 5 bases and J by 3 bases, leaving 14 bases between them. Germline assignment: CDR1 SGHNT and CDR2 YENEEA.